Shown below are 31 T cell receptor beta chains from a single sample sequenced in a study of T cells in tuberculosis (dated by TCRdb to between 2018 and 2020). The library was obtained by the immunoSEQ multiplex PCR assay. This immuneACCESS table, as held by TCRdb, lists in-frame sequences with V and J called but not all clones. Of the missing ones, under half trace to an unresolved V gene in checked studies; the others have no known cause. This sample has around 22,000 clones in its table, and over 95% of those were observed once. The top ten clones comprise less than 10% of the sample. Sample: PBMCs. The source of these receptors is a donor aged 10-30 years with latent tuberculosis or without tuberculosis infection.

The chain uses TRBV5-6 and TRBJ2-7; perhaps TRBD1 as D (5 bases). The CDR3 consists of 15 residues. V was trimmed by 2 bases and J by 2 bases, leaving 14 bases between them. Per the germline V gene, CDR1 is SGHDT and CDR2 is YYEEEE. The CDR3 region is CASSFSRGLTYEQYF. As DNA, the CDR3 is TGTGCCAGCAGCTTCTCTAGGGGTCTTACCTACGAGCAGTACTTC.

This chain joins TRBV9 and TRBJ2-1, with TRBD2 matching over 9 bases. CDR3 length equals 14 residues. Looked up from germline, CDR1 is SGDLS and CDR2 is YYNGEE. The V segment lost 3 bases and the J segment 12 bases; nucleotides outside the gene matches: 10. The CDR3: CASSAAAGGQMQFF. CDR3 coding DNA: TGTGCCAGCAGCGCTGCAGCGGGGGGACAGATGCAGTTCTTC.

This clone turned up a few times. The rearrangement joins TRBV18 to TRBJ1-1; D not certain. Trimming took off 3 bases at V and 8 bases at J, with 10 bases between the two ends. Germline values: CDR1 KGHSH, CDR2 LQKENI. This CDR3 is 12 amino acids long. CDR3 sequence: CASSPQAEEAFF. In DNA form, the CDR3 reads TGTGCCAGCTCACCTCAGGCAGAAGAAGCTTTCTTT.

This clone came up once. This chain connects TRBV5-6 to TRBJ2-2, with D perhaps matching TRBD1 (5 bases). V was cut by 2 bases and J by 6 bases, with 14 bases left in between. CDR1 is SGHDT and CDR2 is YYEEEE in the germline V gene. The CDR3 sequence is 15 residues long. The CDR3 spells CASSFRAPGPGELFF. The CDR3 nucleotides are TGTGCCAGCAGCTTCAGGGCCCCAGGGCCCGGGGAGCTGTTTTTT. Full variable domain (remainder filled in from reference TRBV5-6 and TRBJ2-2): DAGVTQSPTHLIKTRGQQVTLRCSPKSGHDTVSWYQQALGQGPQFIFQYYEEEERQRGNFPDRFSGHQFPNYSSELNVNALLLGDSALYLCASSFRAPGPGELFFGEGSRLTVL.

The chain employs TRBV10-3 and TRBJ2-3; 11 bases line up with TRBD2. CDR1 ENHRY and CDR2 SYGVKD come from the germline V gene. Trimming removed 0 bases from V and 6 bases from J; junction bases left unmatched: 8. The CDR3 is 17 amino acids. The CDR3: CAISESLLAGARDTQYF. CDR3 DNA sequence: TGTGCCATCAGTGAGTCCCTACTAGCGGGGGCCCGGGATACGCAGTATTTT.

The CDR3 DNA reads TGTGCCAGCAGCTTTGGCACAGCGGGGGCCTATGGCTACACCTTC. This codes for CASSFGTAGAYGYTF. This chain uses TRBV5-6 with TRBJ1-2; D is perhaps TRBD1 (6 bases). This CDR3 comprises 15 residues. The V and J ends lost 2 bases and 4 bases respectively, with 15 bases between them. Germline-derived CDR1 and CDR2 are SGHDT and YYEEEE.

The chain is built from TRBV4-1 and TRBJ1-6; no clear D gene. V was clipped by 4 bases and J by 8 bases, with 33 bases between them. This CDR3 comprises 21 residues. CDR1 and CDR2 (germline): MGHRA, YSYEKL. The CDR3: CASSLRTSRVFTIPLYSPLHF. The CDR3 DNA follows: TGCGCCAGCAGCCTCCGCACGTCGAGGGTTTTTACGATCCCCCTCTATTCACCCCTCCACTTT.

The chain links TRBV9 to TRBJ2-3; TRBD2 is a possible D gene (5 bases). Trimming stripped 1 base from V and 1 base from J, with 13 bases between. The germline V gene has CDR1 SGDLS and CDR2 YYNGEE. CDR3 length: 16 amino acids. This CDR3 is CASSVSVSSGTDTQYF. CDR3 in DNA: TGTGCCAGCAGCGTAAGTGTGAGTAGCGGCACAGATACGCAGTATTTT. Drawing the rest from reference TRBV9 and TRBJ2-3, the complete variable domain is DSGVTQTPKHLITATGQRVTLRCSPRSGDLSVYWYQQSLDQGLQFLIQYYNGEERAKGNILERFSAQQFPDLHSELNLSSLELGDSALYFCASSVSVSSGTDTQYFGPGTRLTVL.

In its sample, this clone was seen a few times. The rearrangement joins TRBV18 to TRBJ1-3; 7 nucleotides agree with TRBD1. Trimming took 1 base from V and 0 from J; bases not matched to a gene: 9. This CDR3 has 18 residues. CDR1 is KGHSH, CDR2 LQKENI, per germline. The CDR3 DNA reads as TGTGCCAGCTCACCACAACTTCGTACAGGGGACTCTGGAAACACCATATATTTT. Encoded protein: CASSPQLRTGDSGNTIYF.

This chain's CDR3 is CSVIRQVQETQYF. The CDR3 DNA follows: TGCAGCGTTATACGACAGGTCCAAGAGACCCAGTACTTC. The chain recombines TRBV29-1 with TRBJ2-5; the D gene is possibly TRBD1 (6 bases). The CDR3 loop spans 13 amino acids. V was pared by 5 bases and J by 1 base, with 11 bases between. The germline gives CDR1 SQVTM, CDR2 ANQGSEA.

This chain uses TRBV25-1 with TRBJ2-3; D is unclear. V was shortened by 2 bases and J by 2 bases, with 14 bases between the two germline ends. This CDR3 has 16 amino acids. CDR1 is MGHDK, CDR2 SYGVNS, per germline. The CDR3 here is CASSEPQEPPTDTQYF. CDR3 DNA: TGTGCCAGCAGTGAACCCCAGGAACCCCCCACAGATACGCAGTATTTT.

The chain uses TRBV9 and TRBJ2-3, with 7 bases identical to TRBD2. Germline CDR1 reads SGDLS; CDR2 reads YYNGEE. V was clipped by 4 bases and J by 5 bases; unmatched bases: 22. The length of the CDR3 is 19 residues. The CDR3 loop is CASSLRGEPSSSFLDTQYF. In nucleotides, the CDR3 is TGTGCCAGCAGCCTCCGGGGGGAACCCTCCTCTTCCTTTTTAGATACGCAGTATTTT. The full variable domain, completed using reference TRBV9 and TRBJ2-3, is DSGVTQTPKHLITATGQRVTLRCSPRSGDLSVYWYQQSLDQGLQFLIQYYNGEERAKGNILERFSAQQFPDLHSELNLSSLELGDSALYFCASSLRGEPSSSFLDTQYFGPGTRLTVL.

CDR3 DNA: TGTGCCAGCAGCTTGGCCGTTAATGAAAAACTGTTTTTT. As protein: CASSLAVNEKLFF. The V gene is TRBV5-6, the J gene TRBJ1-4, with no clear D. With 0 bases removed from V and 4 bases from J, the gap between germline ends came to 4 bases. This CDR3 contains 13 residues. The V gene's germline CDR1 is SGHDT and CDR2 YYEEEE. The full variable domain, completed using reference TRBV5-6 and TRBJ1-4, is DAGVTQSPTHLIKTRGQQVTLRCSPKSGHDTVSWYQQALGQGPQFIFQYYEEEERQRGNFPDRFSGHQFPNYSSELNVNALLLGDSALYLCASSLAVNEKLFFGSGTQLSVL.

The chain joins TRBV11-3 to TRBJ2-3, with TRBD1 matching 8 bases. This CDR3 has 15 residues. With 5 bases clipped from V and 3 bases from J, the junction kept 7 bases outside the gene matches. CDR1 is SGHNT, CDR2 YENEEA, per germline. CDR3 DNA: TGTGCCAGCAGCCCCGACAGGGGCAGGACAGATACGCAGTATTTT. It encodes CASSPDRGRTDTQYF.

V gene TRBV11-2 combines with J gene TRBJ1-3; TRBD1 agrees at 7 bases. Losses at the gene ends were 5 bases for V and 4 bases for J; bases not matched to a gene: 11. This CDR3 is 16 amino acids long. From germline, CDR1 is SGHAT and CDR2 FQNNGV. Here the CDR3 DNA reads TGTGCCAGCAGCGACACAGGGGAAAGGCGAGGAAACACCATATATTTT. Residues: CASSDTGERRGNTIYF.

The V call is TRBV11-2, the J call TRBJ2-2; 12 nucleotides match TRBD2. V was clipped by 6 bases and J by 3 bases; unmatched bases: 5. Looked up from germline, CDR1 is SGHAT and CDR2 is FQNNGV. The CDR3 has 16 amino acids. The DNA for the CDR3 is TGTGCCAGCAGAACCCTAGCGGGGGGGTACACCGGGGAGCTGTTTTTT. The encoded protein is CASRTLAGGYTGELFF.

CDR3 DNA sequence: TGTGCCAGCAGTGCGACAGAGAATTCACCCCTCCACTTT. Amino acids: CASSATENSPLHF. The J gene is TRBJ1-6, the V gene TRBV2, with a weak D call TRBD1 (5 bases). This CDR3 comprises 13 residues. Germline CDR1 reads SNHLY; CDR2 reads FYNNEI. V was shortened by 4 bases and J by 7 bases, with 8 bases between the two germline ends.

The gene calls are TRBV6-1 and TRBJ2-3; D might be TRBD2 (5 bases). CDR3 size: 11 residues. Germline loops: CDR1 MNHNS, CDR2 SASEGT. The CDR3: CAGGTTDTQYF. CDR3 in DNA: TGTGCAGGAGGCACCACAGATACGCAGTATTTT.

The chain employs TRBV2 and TRBJ1-5; the D gene is possibly TRBD1 (5 bases). CDR3 length: 14 amino acids. Trimming pared 8 bases from V and 0 bases from J, leaving 11 bases between. Germline V gene lookup returns CDR1 SNHLY and CDR2 FYNNEI. The DNA of the CDR3 is TGTGCCAGCTACCGGGGGGATAGCAATCAGCCCCAGCATTTT. Encoded protein: CASYRGDSNQPQHF. Based on the CDR3 plus reference TRBV2 and TRBJ1-5, the full variable domain is EPEVTQTPSHQVTQMGQEVILRCVPISNHLYFYWYRQILGQKVEFLVSFYNNEISEKSEIFDDQFSVERPDGSNFTLKIRSTKLEDSAMYFCASYRGDSNQPQHFGDGTRLSIL.

The chain uses TRBV7-2 and TRBJ2-1; possibly TRBD2 for D (6 bases). Trimming took 6 bases from V and 2 from J, leaving 11 bases between them. The CDR3 is 14 residues long. CDR1 is SGHTA and CDR2 is FQGNSA in the germline V gene. CDR3 sequence reads: CASSYGGAYNEQFF. The DNA for the CDR3 is TGTGCCAGCAGTTACGGGGGAGCCTACAATGAGCAGTTCTTC.

This clone was seen a few times. The CDR3 sequence is CASTQQGREQYF. The CDR3 DNA reads as TGCGCCAGCACTCAACAGGGTCGGGAGCAGTACTTC. This sequence joins TRBV10-2 and TRBJ2-7; possibly TRBD1 for D (6 bases). The V end lost 7 bases, the J end lost 7 bases, and 14 bases lay between the germline ends. The CDR3 is made up of 12 amino acids. Germline V gene lookup returns CDR1 WSHSY and CDR2 SAAADI.

The J gene is TRBJ1-2, the V gene TRBV2; D is ambiguous. V lost 1 base, J lost 4 bases, and 10 bases lay in between. The CDR3 covers 14 residues. CDR1 is SNHLY and CDR2 is FYNNEI in the germline V gene. The CDR3 reads CASSEVSGSYGYTF. The CDR3 nucleotides are TGTGCCAGCAGTGAAGTGTCGGGTTCCTATGGCTACACCTTC.

This chain uses TRBV10-3 with TRBJ2-1, with 11 positions matching TRBD2. The CDR3 has 18 residues. Germline V gene sequence: CDR1 ENHRY, CDR2 SYGVKD. V trimming: 6 bases; J trimming: 4 bases; junction bases outside the gene matches: 14. The CDR3 DNA follows: TGTGCCATCAGGATGGAACCGTCGACTAGCGGGGAATACAATGAGCAGTTCTTC. This sequence encodes CAIRMEPSTSGEYNEQFF.

CDR3 DNA: TGTGCCAGTAGTTTGACAGGGGGCGGGACTGAAGCTTTCTTT. It is translated as CASSLTGGGTEAFF. The rearrangement joins TRBV19 to TRBJ1-1; TRBD1 aligns across 10 bases. The germline V gene encodes CDR1 LNHDA and CDR2 SQIVND (reference sequence). After removal of 5 bases from V and 5 bases from J, the junction contained 5 bases not matched to a gene. The CDR3 has 14 amino acids.

The CDR3: CASSPTGGSGNTIYF. CDR3 coding DNA: TGTGCCAGCTCGCCAACAGGGGGTTCTGGAAACACCATATATTTT. V gene TRBV18 combines with J gene TRBJ1-3; 8 bases match TRBD1. Unmatched junction bases numbered 5, after V lost 6 bases and J lost 1 base. The CDR3 has 15 residues. Germline V gives CDR1 KGHSH, CDR2 LQKENI.

This chain uses TRBV27 with TRBJ2-7; no reliable D call. This CDR3 has 13 amino acids. V gave up 0 bases and J gave up 1 base, with 4 bases separating them. Germline loops: CDR1 MNHEY, CDR2 SMNVEV (reference sequence). The CDR3 spells CASSLSPSYEQYF. The CDR3 DNA sequence: TGTGCCAGCAGTTTATCCCCGTCCTACGAGCAGTACTTC.

This chain connects TRBV30 to TRBJ2-3; TRBD2 matches 8 bases. The CDR3 length is 13 residues. CDR1 and CDR2 from the germline V gene are GTSNPN and SVGIG (reference sequence). The V and J ends lost 3 bases and 7 bases, in that order; junction bases with no gene match: 6. CDR3 loop: CAWSGGGQYTQYF. The CDR3 nucleotides read TGTGCCTGGAGCGGGGGGGGCCAATATACGCAGTATTTT.

The chain joins TRBV6-1 to TRBJ1-3; no clear D gene. Germline V gene data show CDR1 as MNHNS and CDR2 as SASEGT. V shed 1 base and J shed 0 bases, with 10 bases lying between them. This CDR3 is 16 amino acids long. CDR3 protein: CASSEVTVLSGNTIYF. CDR3 DNA: TGTGCCAGCAGTGAAGTTACAGTACTCTCTGGAAACACCATATATTTT.

The CDR3 DNA is TGCGCCAGCAGCTTGGTAGAGGGTAGGGTCGAGACCCAGTACTTC. Protein sequence: CASSLVEGRVETQYF. This chain joins TRBV5-1 and TRBJ2-5; D perhaps matches TRBD2 (5 bases). The CDR3 runs 15 residues. Germline lookup yields CDR1 SGHRS and CDR2 YFSETQ. Trimming pared 0 bases from V and 5 bases from J, leaving 14 bases between.

The chain employs TRBV4-1 and TRBJ1-1; 8 bases are a match to TRBD1. The germline gives CDR1 MGHRA, CDR2 YSYEKL. V shed 2 bases and J 2 bases; nucleotides not matched to a gene: 10. The CDR3 has 17 amino acids. CDR3 coding DNA: TGCGCCAGCAGCCAAAGCAGCGGCAGGGGGCTTAACACTGAAGCTTTCTTT. The encoded protein is CASSQSSGRGLNTEAFF.

This clone was found a few times. The chain recombines TRBV5-1 with TRBJ2-3; 8 bases match TRBD1. The CDR3 runs to 13 residues. V lost 4 bases, J lost 6 bases, and 4 bases stayed unmatched. Germline-derived CDR1 and CDR2 are SGHRS and YFSETQ. CDR3 sequence: CASSLTGADTQYF. The CDR3 DNA reads as TGCGCCAGCAGCCTGACAGGGGCGGATACGCAGTATTTT.